This T cell receptor beta chain derives from a study of blood T cells in healthy people across ages. This CDR3 comprises 11 residues. V was pared by 4 bases and J by 7 bases, with 5 bases between. CDR1 and CDR2 from the germline V gene are MNHEY and SVGAGI. This clonotype was recorded a few times. The use of a sample-barcoded 5' primer and a J-beta primer mix characterized a second PCR of about 7 to 12 cycles. One entry per CDR3 protein, called by TCRdb with MiXCR from the 5' RACE reads. The sample has 750,000 to 950,000 distinct CDR3 sequences, more than 25% seen once. This same sample was also part of a study on T cells of mothers and their children. That source adds: Material was donated by three healthy Caucasian mothers and their six children.

The clonotype was recovered from a boy between 10 and 17 years old in good health. The J gene is TRBJ2-4, the V gene TRBV6-5; no clear D gene. The sequenced sample consisted of blood. The CDR3 sequence: CASSFGNIQYF. CDR3 in DNA: TGTGCCAGCAGTTTCGGGAACATTCAGTACTTC.